This T cell receptor beta chain was found in a study of blood T cell repertoires in COVID-19. TCRdb's table, derived via immunoSEQ multiplex PCR, lists solely in-frame clones and lacks some. The sample has fewer than 200,000 clones, approximately 81% seen once. The V end lost 8 bases, the J end lost 4 bases, and 17 bases lay between the germline ends. CDR1 SGHTA and CDR2 FQGNSA come from the germline V gene. The CDR3 totals 15 residues. The gene calls are TRBV7-2 and TRBJ2-2; no firm D call. Sequenced: peripheral blood. This clonotype was obtained from a man aged 35-49 years with acute or convalescent COVID-19. The CDR3 sequence: CASRLPELITGELFF. CDR3 nucleotides: TGTGCCAGCCGGTTGCCGGAGCTAATCACCGGGGAGCTGTTTTTT.